The T cell receptor beta chain described here comes from a study of blood T cell repertoires in COVID-19. Across the study: Material from acute and convalescent COVID-19 was sourced from the United States, Italy and Spain. From T cells, B-cell-depleted T cells, or PBMCs came the material, which was cDNA or gDNA.

Original methodology: Amplifying reference gene primers gave estimates of nucleated cell counts. TCRdb's copy holds only in-frame clones and misses some; the assay was immunoSEQ multiplex PCR. Clone size and V and J calls were adopted from that table, with D and trimming inferred from the DNA. The repertoire holds 330,000 or so clones, with roughly 89% as singletons. The CDR3 loop spans 16 amino acids. Germline CDR1 and CDR2: SGHAT and FQNNGV. Trimming at V came to 9 bases and at J to 2 bases, leaving 10 bases not matched to a gene. The Seattle site enrolled patients during active infection and followed them longitudinally.

This TCR was recovered from a man aged 25 to 40 with COVID-19, enrolled during active disease. The V and J genes are TRBV11-2 and TRBJ2-2; TRBD2 matches 9 bases. Sequenced material: peripheral blood. The CDR3 region is CASREGGRGNTGELFF. The CDR3 region has the DNA TGTGCCAGTCGAGAGGGCGGGAGGGGAAACACCGGGGAGCTGTTTTTT.